This record concerns one TCR beta chain sequence. The record originates from a study of blood T cell repertoires in COVID-19. In the source study's methods: From reference gene primer amplification, estimates of nucleated cell counts were derived. Assay: immunoSEQ multiplex PCR; the TCRdb copy retains only in-frame clones and omits some. V, J and clone size reflect that table, while D and trimming were determined from the DNA. This sample carries about 140,000 clones, under 90% of them seen once, and the ten largest clones take more than 6.5%. This clonotype was sampled from a human donor in a cohort sampled during active COVID-19. The sequencing input was peripheral blood.

CDR3 sequence reads: CATSEGTTGLAGHHEQFF. Written as DNA, the CDR3 is TGTGCCACCAGTGAAGGGACAACGGGACTAGCGGGACACCATGAGCAGTTCTTC. The V gene is TRBV24-1, the J gene TRBJ2-1; 13 bases align to TRBD2. Trimming took 4 bases from V and 8 from J; bases not matched to a gene: 13. CDR1 and CDR2 from the germline V gene are KGHDR and SFDVKD. The CDR3 has 18 amino acids.